The clone carrying this TCR beta chain was counted between two and nine times. As yet, its antigen is unknown. The data were obtained in a study of identical twins. Study outcomes and limitations: Analyses based on zero insertions could be partly confounded by invariant MAIT and iNKT cells. Twins showed weaker excess sharing in their beta out-of-frame sequences. Within cord blood, abundant beta clonotypes carried fewer insertions, but memory repertoires showed no such trend.

The germline V gene has CDR1 SGDLS and CDR2 YYNGEE. The CDR3 is 14 residues long. Trimming cost V 0 bases and J 4 bases, with 9 bases left between them. Template switching supplied a universal primer site; unique molecular identifiers were carried on the cDNA. Using its own MiXCR run on the 5' RACE reads, TCRdb lists one record per CDR3 protein. The sample has some 1,600,000 distinct CDR3 sequences; around a third are singletons. The TCR was taken from a newborn girl in good health. Input material: cord blood. The V gene is TRBV9, the J gene TRBJ2-3; D may match TRBD1 or TRBD2 (5 bases each). This CDR3 is CASSVERGADTQYF. The CDR3 region has the DNA TGTGCCAGCAGCGTAGAGAGGGGCGCAGATACGCAGTATTTT. Full variable domain (remainder filled in from reference TRBV9 and TRBJ2-3): DSGVTQTPKHLITATGQRVTLRCSPRSGDLSVYWYQQSLDQGLQFLIQYYNGEERAKGNILERFSAQQFPDLHSELNLSSLELGDSALYFCASSVERGADTQYFGPGTRLTVL.